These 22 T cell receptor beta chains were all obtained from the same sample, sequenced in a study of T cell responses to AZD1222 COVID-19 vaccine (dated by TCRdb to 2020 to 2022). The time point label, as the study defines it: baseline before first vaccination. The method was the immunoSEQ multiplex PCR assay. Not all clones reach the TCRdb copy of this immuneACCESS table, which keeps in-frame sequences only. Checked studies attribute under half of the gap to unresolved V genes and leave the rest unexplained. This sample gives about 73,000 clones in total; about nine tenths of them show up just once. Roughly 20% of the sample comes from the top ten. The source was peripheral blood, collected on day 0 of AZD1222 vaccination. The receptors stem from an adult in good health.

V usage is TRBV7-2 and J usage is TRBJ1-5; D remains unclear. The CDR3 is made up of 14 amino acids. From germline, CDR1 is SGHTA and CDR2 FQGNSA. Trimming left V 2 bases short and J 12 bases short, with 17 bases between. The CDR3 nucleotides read TGTGCCAGCAGCTTACCCCCTTCTTGGGAGATCCAGCATTTT. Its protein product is CASSLPPSWEIQHF.

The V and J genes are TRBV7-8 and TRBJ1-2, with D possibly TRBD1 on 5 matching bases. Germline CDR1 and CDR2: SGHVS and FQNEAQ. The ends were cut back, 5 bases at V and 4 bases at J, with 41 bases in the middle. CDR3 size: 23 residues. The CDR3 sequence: CASSPRMDIYFSPGTLMSYGYTF. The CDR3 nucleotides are TGTGCCAGCAGCCCCCGTATGGACATTTACTTTTCCCCAGGGACCCTAATGTCCTATGGCTACACCTTC. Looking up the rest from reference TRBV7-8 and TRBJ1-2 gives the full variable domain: GAGVSQSPRYKVAKRGQDVALRCDPISGHVSLFWYQQALGQGPEFLTYFQNEAQLDKSGLPSDRFFAERPEGSVSTLKIQRTQQEDSAVYLCASSPRMDIYFSPGTLMSYGYTFGSGTRLTVV.

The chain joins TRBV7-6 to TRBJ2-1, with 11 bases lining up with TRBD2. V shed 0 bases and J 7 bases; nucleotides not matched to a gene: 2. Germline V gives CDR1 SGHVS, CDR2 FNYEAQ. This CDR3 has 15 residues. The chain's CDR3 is CASSLASGGVNEQFF. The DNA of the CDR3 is TGTGCCAGCAGCTTAGCTAGCGGGGGGGTAAATGAGCAGTTCTTC.

CDR3 coding DNA: TGTGCCAGCCGTGAAAATCGGGACAGAAATCAGCCCCAGCATTTT. This gives the protein CASRENRDRNQPQHF. The V call is TRBV27, the J call TRBJ1-5; TRBD1 agrees at 7 bases. With V trimmed by 8 bases and J by 4 bases, 11 bases remained unmatched. Germline CDR1 reads MNHEY; CDR2 reads SMNVEV (reference sequence). The CDR3 totals 15 residues.

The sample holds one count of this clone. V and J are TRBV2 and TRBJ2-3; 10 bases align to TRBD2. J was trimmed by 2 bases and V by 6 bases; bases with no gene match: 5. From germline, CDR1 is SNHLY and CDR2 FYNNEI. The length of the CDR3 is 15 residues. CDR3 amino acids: CASSQGLAATDTQYF. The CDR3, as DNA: TGTGCCAGCAGCCAAGGACTAGCGGCCACAGATACGCAGTATTTT. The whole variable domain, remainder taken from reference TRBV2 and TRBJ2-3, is EPEVTQTPSHQVTQMGQEVILRCVPISNHLYFYWYRQILGQKVEFLVSFYNNEISEKSEIFDDQFSVERPDGSNFTLKIRSTKLEDSAMYFCASSQGLAATDTQYFGPGTRLTVL.

The CDR3 loop reads CASSPDRERSNEQFF. The CDR3 DNA reads TGTGCCAGCAGTCCTGACAGGGAGAGGAGCAATGAGCAGTTCTTC. The genes are TRBV7-3 and TRBJ2-1, with 7 positions matching TRBD1. CDR3 size: 15 residues. V lost 6 bases, J lost 6 bases, and 11 bases stayed unmatched. Germline CDR1 is SGHTA and CDR2 is FQGTGA.

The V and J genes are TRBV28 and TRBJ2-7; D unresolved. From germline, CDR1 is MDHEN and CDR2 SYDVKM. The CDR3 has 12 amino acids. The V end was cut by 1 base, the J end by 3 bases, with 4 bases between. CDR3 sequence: CASSLFLYEQYF. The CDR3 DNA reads TGTGCCAGCAGTTTATTCCTCTACGAGCAGTACTTC.

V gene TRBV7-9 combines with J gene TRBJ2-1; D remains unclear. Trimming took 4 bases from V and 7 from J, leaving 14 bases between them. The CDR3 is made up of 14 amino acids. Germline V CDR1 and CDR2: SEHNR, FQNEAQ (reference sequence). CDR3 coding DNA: TGTGCCAGCAGCTCAAATAAGGGCAATAATGAGCAGTTCTTC. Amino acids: CASSSNKGNNEQFF.

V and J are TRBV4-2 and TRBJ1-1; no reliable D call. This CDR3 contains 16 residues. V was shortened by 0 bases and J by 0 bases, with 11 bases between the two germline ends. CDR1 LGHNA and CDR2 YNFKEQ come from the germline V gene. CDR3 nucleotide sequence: TGTGCCAGCAGCCAAGAATGGACGGAATTGAACACTGAAGCTTTCTTT. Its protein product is CASSQEWTELNTEAFF.

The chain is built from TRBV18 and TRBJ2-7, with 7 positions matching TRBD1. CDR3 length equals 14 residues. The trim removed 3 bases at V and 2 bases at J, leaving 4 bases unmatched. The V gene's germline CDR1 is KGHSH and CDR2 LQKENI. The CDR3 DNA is TGTGCCAGCTCACCGTTGGACAGGCCCTACGAGCAGTACTTC. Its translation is CASSPLDRPYEQYF.

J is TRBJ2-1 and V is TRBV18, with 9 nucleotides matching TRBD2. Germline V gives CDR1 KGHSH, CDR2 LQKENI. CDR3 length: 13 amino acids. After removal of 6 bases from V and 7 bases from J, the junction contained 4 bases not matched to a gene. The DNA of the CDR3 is TGTGCCAGCTCTCAAGCGGGGGGTAATGAGCAGTTCTTC. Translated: CASSQAGGNEQFF. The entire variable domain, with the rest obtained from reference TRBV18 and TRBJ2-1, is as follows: NAGVMQNPRHLVRRRGQEARLRCSPMKGHSHVYWYRQLPEEGLKFMVYLQKENIIDESGMPKERFSAEFPKEGPSILRIQQVVRGDSAAYFCASSQAGGNEQFFGPGTRLTVL.

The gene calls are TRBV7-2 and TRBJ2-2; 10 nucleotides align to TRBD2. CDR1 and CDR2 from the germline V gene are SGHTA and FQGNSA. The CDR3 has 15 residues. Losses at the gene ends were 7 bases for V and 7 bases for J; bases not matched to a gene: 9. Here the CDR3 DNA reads TGTGCCAGCAAATCCAGCGGGGGGGCCGTCGGGGAGCTGTTTTTT. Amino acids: CASKSSGGAVGELFF.

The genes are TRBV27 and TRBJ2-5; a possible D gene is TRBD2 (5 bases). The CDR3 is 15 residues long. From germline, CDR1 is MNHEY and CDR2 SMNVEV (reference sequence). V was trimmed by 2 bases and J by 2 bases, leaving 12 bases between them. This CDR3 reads CASSLGGGHQETQYF. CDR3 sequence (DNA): TGTGCCAGCAGTTTAGGAGGTGGGCATCAAGAGACCCAGTACTTC.

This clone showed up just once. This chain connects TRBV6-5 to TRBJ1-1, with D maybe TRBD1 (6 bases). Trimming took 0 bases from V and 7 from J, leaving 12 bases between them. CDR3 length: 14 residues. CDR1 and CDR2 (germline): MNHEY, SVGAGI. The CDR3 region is CASSYSTETGEAFF. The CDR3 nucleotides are TGTGCCAGCAGTTACTCGACCGAGACAGGTGAAGCTTTCTTT.

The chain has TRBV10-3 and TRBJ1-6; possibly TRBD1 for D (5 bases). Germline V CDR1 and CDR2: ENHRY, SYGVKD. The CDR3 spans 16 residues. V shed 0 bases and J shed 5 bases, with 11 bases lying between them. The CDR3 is CAISESGTSDNSPLHF. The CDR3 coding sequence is TGTGCCATCAGTGAGTCGGGGACTTCAGATAATTCACCCCTCCACTTT.

The CDR3 nucleotides are TGTGCCAGCAGTTTGATGGGCTACGAGCAGTACTTC. Its protein product is CASSLMGYEQYF. The chain recombines TRBV12-3 or TRBV12-4 with TRBJ2-7, with D unclear. The CDR3 has 12 amino acids. Trimming took off 3 bases at V and 3 bases at J, with 6 bases between the two ends.

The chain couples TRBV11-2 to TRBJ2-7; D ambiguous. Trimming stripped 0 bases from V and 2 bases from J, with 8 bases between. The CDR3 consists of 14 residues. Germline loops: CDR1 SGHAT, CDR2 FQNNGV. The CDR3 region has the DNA TGTGCCAGCAGCTTAGATGCGGAACCCTACGAGCAGTACTTC. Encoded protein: CASSLDAEPYEQYF.

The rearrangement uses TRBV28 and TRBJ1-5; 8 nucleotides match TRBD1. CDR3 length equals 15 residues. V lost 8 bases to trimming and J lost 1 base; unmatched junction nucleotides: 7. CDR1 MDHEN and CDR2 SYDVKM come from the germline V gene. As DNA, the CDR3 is TGTGCCAGCGGGCAGGGGGCCCCCAGCAATCAGCCCCAGCATTTT. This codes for CASGQGAPSNQPQHF.

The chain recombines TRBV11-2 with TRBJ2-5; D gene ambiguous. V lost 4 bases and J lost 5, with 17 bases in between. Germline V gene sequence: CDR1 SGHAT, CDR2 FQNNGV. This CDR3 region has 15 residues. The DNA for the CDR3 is TGTGCCAGCAGCTGGGTAGGATCAGGTTACGAGACCCAGTACTTC. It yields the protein CASSWVGSGYETQYF.

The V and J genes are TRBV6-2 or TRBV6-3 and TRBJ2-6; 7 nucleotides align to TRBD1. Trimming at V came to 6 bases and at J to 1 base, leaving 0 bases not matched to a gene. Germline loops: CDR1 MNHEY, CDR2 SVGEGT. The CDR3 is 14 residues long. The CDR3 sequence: CASSRGSGANVLTF. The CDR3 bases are TGTGCCAGCAGCAGGGGGTCTGGGGCCAACGTCCTGACTTTC.

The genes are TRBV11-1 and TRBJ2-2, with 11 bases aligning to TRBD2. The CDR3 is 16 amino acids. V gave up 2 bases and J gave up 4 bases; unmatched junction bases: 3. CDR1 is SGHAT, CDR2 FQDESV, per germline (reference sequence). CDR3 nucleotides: TGTGCCAGCAGCTTACTAGCGGGGGGAACCACCGGGGAGCTGTTTTTT. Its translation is CASSLLAGGTTGELFF.

CDR3 amino acids: CASSSARGGRPSNYGYTF. Here the CDR3 DNA reads TGTGCCAGCAGCTCCGCTCGGGGGGGACGGCCCTCTAACTATGGCTACACCTTC. The chain joins TRBV7-9 to TRBJ1-2; tentative D call: TRBD1 (5 bases). The CDR3 contains 18 residues. Germline CDR1 SEHNR, CDR2 FQNEAQ (reference sequence). The ends were cut back, 4 bases at V and 0 bases at J, with 21 bases in the middle.